Reported below is one TCR beta chain. There are many counts of this clone. The antigen this receptor binds is unknown. No much larger clonotype is one base removed from it; base qualities were not supplied. Library creation used PCR. The listed sequencing device is Illumina HiSeq 4000. High-throughput sequencing was used to profile the TCR beta-chain CDR3 region of every patient. As for the original processing: The researchers built a classifier to tell apart papillary thyroid cancer patients with distant metastasis, based on CDR3 differences among clinicopathological groups. To measure repertoire diversity the researchers used the Shannon index, while the Morisita-Horn index served to gauge how similar the tumor and blood repertoires were. The public reads were reanalyzed by TCRdb: fastp trimming at Q25, MiXCR alignment, in-frame beta chains only. TCRdb assigned the V and J calls; the authors' analysis was not used. The sample includes 20,000 to 25,000 clones, with roughly a quarter observed a single time. More than 10% of the sample comes from the top ten.

The CDR3 sequence holds 13 residues, the cysteine and phenylalanine included. The CDR3 DNA has 39 bases and is translated from base 1. For CDR1 and CDR2, the germline V gene (reference sequence) lists MNHNY and SVGAGI. Deletion took 2 bases off V and 2 bases off J, with a span of 6 bases between the germline ends. No patient had received any treatment before thyroid surgery. Using T-cell receptor beta sequencing, the study looked back at clinical samples from patients collected from the early 2010s to the late 2010s. The record originates from a study of metastatic and nonmetastatic thyroid tumors (dated by TCRdb to the early 2020s). Some background on the complete study: Repertoires from peripheral blood and from tumor or nodule tissue samples of malignant and benign thyroid patients were compared. The full study reports these points: In both blood and tumor samples, malignant tumors were reported to have significantly higher TCR beta diversity than benign nodules.

The chain employs TRBV6-6 and TRBJ1-2, with a tentative D gene TRBD1 over 6 matching bases. The sample taken for sequencing was tumor tissue. This TCR was recovered from a male donor with papillary thyroid cancer or a benign thyroid nodule (not recorded which). Some clones in this sample may be carry-over from other donors' samples. The CDR3 reads as follows: CASSYTGNYGYTF. DNA sequence: TGTGCCAGCAGTTACACAGGGAACTATGGCTACACCTTC.